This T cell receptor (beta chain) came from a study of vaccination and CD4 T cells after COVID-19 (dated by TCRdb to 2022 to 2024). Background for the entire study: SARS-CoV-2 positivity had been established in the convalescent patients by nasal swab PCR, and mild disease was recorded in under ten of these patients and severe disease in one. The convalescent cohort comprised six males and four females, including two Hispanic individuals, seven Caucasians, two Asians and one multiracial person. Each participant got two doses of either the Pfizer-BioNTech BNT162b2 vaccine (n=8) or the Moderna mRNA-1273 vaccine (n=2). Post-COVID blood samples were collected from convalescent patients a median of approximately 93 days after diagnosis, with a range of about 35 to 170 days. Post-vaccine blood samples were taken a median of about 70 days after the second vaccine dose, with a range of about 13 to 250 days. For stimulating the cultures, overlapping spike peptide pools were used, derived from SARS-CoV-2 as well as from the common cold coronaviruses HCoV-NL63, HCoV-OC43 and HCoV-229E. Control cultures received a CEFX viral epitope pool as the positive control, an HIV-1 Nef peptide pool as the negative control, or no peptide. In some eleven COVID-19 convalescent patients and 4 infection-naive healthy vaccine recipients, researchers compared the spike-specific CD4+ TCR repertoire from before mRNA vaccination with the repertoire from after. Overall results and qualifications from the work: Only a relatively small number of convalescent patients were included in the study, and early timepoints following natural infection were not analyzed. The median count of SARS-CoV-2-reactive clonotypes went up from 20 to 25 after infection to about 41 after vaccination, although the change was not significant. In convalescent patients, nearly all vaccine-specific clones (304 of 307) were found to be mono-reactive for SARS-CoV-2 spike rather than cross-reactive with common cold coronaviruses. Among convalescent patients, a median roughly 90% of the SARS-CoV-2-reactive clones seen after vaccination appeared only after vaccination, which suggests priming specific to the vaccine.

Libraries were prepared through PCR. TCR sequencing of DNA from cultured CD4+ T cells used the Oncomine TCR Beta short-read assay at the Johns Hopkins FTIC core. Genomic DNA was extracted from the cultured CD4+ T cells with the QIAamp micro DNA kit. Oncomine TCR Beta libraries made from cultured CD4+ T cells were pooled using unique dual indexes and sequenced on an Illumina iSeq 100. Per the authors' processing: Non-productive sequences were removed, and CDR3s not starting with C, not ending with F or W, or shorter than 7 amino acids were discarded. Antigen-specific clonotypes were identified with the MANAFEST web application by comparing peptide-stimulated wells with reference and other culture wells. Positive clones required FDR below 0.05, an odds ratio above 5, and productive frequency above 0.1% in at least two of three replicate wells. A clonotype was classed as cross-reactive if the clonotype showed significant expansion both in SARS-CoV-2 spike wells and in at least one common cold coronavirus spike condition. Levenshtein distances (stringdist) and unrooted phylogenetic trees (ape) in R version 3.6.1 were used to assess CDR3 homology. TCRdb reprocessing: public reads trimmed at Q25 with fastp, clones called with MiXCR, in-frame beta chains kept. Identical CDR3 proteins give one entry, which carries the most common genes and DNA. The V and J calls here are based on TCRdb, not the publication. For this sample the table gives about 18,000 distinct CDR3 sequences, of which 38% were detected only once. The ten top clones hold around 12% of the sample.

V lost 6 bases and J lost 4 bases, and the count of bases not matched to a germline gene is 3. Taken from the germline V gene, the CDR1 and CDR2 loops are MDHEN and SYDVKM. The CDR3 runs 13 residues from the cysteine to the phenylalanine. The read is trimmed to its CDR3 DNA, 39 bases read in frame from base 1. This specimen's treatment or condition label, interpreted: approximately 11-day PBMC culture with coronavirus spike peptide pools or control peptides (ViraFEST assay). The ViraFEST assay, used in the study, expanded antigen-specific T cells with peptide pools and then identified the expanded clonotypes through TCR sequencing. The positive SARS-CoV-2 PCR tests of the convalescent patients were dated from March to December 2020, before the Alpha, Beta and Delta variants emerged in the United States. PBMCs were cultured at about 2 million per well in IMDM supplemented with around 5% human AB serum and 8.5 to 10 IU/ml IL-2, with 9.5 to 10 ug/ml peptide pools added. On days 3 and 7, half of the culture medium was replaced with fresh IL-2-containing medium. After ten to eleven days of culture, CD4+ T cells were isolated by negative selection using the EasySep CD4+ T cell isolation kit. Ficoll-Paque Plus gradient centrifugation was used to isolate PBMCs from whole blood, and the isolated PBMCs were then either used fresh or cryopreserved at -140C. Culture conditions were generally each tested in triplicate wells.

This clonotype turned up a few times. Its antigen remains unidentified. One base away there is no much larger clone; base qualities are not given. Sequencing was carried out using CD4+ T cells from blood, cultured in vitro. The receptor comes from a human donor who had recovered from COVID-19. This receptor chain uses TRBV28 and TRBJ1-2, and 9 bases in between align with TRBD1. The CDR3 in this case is CASRMTGGYGYTF. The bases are TGTGCCAGCAGGATGACAGGGGGCTATGGCTACACCTTC.